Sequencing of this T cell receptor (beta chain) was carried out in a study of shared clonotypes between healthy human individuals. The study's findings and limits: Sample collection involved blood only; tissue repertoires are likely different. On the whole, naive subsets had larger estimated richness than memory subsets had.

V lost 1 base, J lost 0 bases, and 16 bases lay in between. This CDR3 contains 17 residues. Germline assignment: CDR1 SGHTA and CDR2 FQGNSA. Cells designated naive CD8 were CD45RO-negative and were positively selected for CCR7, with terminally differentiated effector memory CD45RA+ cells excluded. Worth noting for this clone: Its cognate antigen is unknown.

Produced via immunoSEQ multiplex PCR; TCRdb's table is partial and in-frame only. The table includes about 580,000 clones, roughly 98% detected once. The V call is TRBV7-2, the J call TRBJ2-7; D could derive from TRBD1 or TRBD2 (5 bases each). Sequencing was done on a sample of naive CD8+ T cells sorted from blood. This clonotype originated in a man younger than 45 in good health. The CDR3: CASSLVPGPALSYEQYF. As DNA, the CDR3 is TGTGCCAGCAGCTTAGTACCGGGGCCGGCGCTCTCCTACGAGCAGTACTTC.